This TCR beta chain was found in a study of cytomegalovirus exposure and HLA in healthy donors. General study findings and limits: Follow-up analysis found HLA locus-dependent TCR association rates, highest for DRB1 and lowest for HLA-C.

In this sample, this clone turned up a few times. The antigen is not known. Other DNA sequences in the sample encode the same CDR3. CDR1 is SGHRS and CDR2 is YFSETQ in the germline V gene. The V gene end was trimmed by 3 bases and the J gene end by 9 bases; junction bases not matched to a gene: 4. CDR3 length: 14 residues. The study ran its PCR with 60 Vbeta and 13 Jbeta primers. TCRdb's copy holds only in-frame clones and misses some; the assay was immunoSEQ multiplex PCR. The table shows some 190,000 clones, with over 80% occurring only once. This TCR was recovered from a boy aged 2-9 years in good health and CMV-seronegative. This chain connects TRBV5-1 to TRBJ2-1, with TRBD2 matching 12 bases. The sequencing sample was made of PBMCs. CDR3 coding DNA: TGCGCCAGCAGCTCTCTAGCGGGGGGGGGTGAGCAGTTCTTC. It encodes CASSSLAGGGEQFF. Complete variable domain (other parts from reference TRBV5-1 and TRBJ2-1): KAGVTQTPRYLIKTRGQQVTLSCSPISGHRSVSWYQQTPGQGLQFLFEYFSETQRNKGNFPGRFSGRQFSNSRSEMNVSTLELGDSALYLCASSSLAGGGEQFFGPGTRLTVL.